This TCR beta chain was captured by sequencing in a study of T-cell memory formation after mild COVID-19. General study findings and limits: Largely, contracting CD4+ clones fell within CM and EM, and contracting CD8+ clones within EMRA. Within pre-infection memory, some responding clones were found, suggesting cross-reactive memory joined.

V shed 3 bases and J 5 bases; nucleotides not matched to a gene: 5. Germline CDR1 reads MGHRA; CDR2 reads YSYEKL. The CDR3 runs to 15 residues. This clonotype showed up just a few times. Its cognate antigen is unknown. A 5'RACE reaction primed in the constant segment made cDNA libraries of TCR alpha and TCR beta, and these carried sample barcodes and UMIs. Using its own MiXCR run on the 5' RACE reads, TCRdb lists one record per CDR3 protein. The sample contains roughly 550,000 distinct CDR3 sequences, roughly 22% of which appear only once. The chain joins TRBV4-1 to TRBJ2-2; 8 bases match TRBD1. Sequenced material: PBMCs or a T cell subset sorted from them (not recorded which). The clonotype comes from an adult woman who had mild COVID-19 (a few samples of this study predate the infection). Cell type and time point are not known. The CDR3 DNA follows: TGCGCCAGCAGCCAGGGCAGGGGGCCGACCGGGGAGCTGTTTTTT. It yields the protein CASSQGRGPTGELFF.